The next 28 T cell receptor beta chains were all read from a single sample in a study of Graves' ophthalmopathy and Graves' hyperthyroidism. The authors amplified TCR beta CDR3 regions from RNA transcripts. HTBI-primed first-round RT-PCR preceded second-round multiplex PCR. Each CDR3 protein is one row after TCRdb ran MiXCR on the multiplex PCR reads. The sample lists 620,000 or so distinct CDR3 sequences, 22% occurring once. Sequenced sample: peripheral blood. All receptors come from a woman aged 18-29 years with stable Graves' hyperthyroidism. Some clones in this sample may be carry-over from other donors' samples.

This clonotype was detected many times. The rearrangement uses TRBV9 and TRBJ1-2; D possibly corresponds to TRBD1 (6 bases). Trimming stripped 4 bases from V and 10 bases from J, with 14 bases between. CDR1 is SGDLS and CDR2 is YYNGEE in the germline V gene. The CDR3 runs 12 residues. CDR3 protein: CASSPQQGFYTF. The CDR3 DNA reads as TGTGCCAGCAGCCCGCAACAGGGTTTCTACACCTTC.

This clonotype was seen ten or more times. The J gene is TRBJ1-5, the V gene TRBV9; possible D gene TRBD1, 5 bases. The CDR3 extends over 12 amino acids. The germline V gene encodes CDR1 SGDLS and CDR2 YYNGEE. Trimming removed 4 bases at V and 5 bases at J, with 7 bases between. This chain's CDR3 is CASSMGDQPQHF. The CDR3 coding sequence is TGTGCCAGCAGCATGGGGGATCAGCCCCAGCATTTT.

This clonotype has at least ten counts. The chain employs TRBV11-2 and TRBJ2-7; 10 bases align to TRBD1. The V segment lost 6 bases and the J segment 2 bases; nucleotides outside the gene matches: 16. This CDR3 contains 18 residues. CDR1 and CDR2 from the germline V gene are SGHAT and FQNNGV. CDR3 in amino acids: CASSSRPPGTGETYEQYF. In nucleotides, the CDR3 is TGTGCCAGCAGTTCCCGGCCTCCTGGGACAGGGGAAACCTACGAGCAGTACTTC. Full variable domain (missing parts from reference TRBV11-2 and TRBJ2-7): EAGVAQSPRYKIIEKRQSVAFWCNPISGHATLYWYQQILGQGPKLLIQFQNNGVVDDSQLPKDRFSAERLKGVDSTLKIQPAKLEDSAVYLCASSSRPPGTGETYEQYFGPGTRLTVT.

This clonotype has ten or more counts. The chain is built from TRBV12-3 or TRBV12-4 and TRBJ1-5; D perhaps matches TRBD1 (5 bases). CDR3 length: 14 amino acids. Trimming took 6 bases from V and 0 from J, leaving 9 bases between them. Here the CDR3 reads CASRRGSSNQPQHF. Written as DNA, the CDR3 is TGTGCCAGCAGGCGGGGCAGTAGCAATCAGCCCCAGCATTTT.

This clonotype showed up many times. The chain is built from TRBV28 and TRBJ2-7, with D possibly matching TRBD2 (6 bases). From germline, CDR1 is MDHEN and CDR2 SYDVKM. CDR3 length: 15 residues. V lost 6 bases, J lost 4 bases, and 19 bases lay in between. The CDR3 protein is CASSPAPAGMYEQYF. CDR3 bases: TGTGCCAGCAGCCCCGCTCCGGCGGGGATGTACGAGCAGTACTTC.

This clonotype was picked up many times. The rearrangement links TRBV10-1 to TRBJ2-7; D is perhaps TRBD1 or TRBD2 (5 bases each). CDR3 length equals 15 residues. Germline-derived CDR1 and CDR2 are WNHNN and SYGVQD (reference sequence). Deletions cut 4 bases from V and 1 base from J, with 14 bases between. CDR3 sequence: CASSASRGPSYEQYF. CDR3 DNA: TGCGCCAGCAGTGCCTCCCGGGGCCCTTCCTACGAGCAGTACTTC.

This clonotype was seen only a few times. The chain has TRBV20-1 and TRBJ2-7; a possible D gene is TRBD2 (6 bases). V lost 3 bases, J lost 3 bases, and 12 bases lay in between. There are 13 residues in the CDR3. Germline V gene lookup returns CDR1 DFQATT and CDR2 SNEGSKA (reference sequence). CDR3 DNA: TGCAGTGCTAGGGTAGGCGGGATCTACGAGCAGTACTTC. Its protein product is CSARVGGIYEQYF.

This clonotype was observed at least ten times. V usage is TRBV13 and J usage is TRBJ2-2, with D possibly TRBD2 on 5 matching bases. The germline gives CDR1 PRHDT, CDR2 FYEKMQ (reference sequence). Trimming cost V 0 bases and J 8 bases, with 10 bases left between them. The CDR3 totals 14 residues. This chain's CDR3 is CASSLGESGGELFF. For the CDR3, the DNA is TGTGCCAGCAGCTTAGGGGAGTCGGGAGGGGAGCTGTTTTTT.

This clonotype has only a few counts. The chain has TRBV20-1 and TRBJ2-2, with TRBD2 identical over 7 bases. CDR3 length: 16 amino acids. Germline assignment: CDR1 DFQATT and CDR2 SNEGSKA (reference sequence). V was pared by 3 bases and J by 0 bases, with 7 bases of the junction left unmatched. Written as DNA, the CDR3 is TGCAGTGCTAGGCGCACTAGCGACGCGAACACCGGGGAGCTGTTTTTT. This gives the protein CSARRTSDANTGELFF.

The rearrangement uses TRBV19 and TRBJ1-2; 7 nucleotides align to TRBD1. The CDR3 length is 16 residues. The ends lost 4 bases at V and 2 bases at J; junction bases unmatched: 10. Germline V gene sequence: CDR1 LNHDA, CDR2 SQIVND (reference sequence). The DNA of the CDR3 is TGTGCCAGTAGTACGAGACAGGGACCTCCAAACTATGGCTACACCTTC. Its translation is CASSTRQGPPNYGYTF.

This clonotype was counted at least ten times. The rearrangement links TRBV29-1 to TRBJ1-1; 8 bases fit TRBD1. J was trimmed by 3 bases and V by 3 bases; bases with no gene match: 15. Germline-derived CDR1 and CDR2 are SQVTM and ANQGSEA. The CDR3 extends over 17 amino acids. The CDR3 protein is CSVDKFRGQATHTEAFF. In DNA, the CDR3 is TGCAGCGTTGATAAGTTCAGGGGGCAGGCCACTCACACTGAAGCTTTCTTT.

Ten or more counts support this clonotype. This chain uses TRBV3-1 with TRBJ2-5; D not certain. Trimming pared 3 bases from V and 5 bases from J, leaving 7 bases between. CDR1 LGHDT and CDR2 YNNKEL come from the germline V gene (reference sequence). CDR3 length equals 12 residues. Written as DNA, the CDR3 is TGTGCCAGCAGCCAGACCAGTGAGACCCAGTACTTC. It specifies CASSQTSETQYF.

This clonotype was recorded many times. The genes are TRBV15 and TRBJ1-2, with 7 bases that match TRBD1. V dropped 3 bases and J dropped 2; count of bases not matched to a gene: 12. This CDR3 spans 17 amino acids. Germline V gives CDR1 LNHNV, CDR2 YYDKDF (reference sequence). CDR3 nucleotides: TGTGCCACCAGCAGGGATTCTTTCCTACAGGGGAACTATGGCTACACCTTC. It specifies CATSRDSFLQGNYGYTF.

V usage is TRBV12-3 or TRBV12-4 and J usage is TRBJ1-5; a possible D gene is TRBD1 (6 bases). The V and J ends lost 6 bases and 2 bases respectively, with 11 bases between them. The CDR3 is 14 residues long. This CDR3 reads CASRDGQRNQPQHF. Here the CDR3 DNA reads TGTGCCAGCAGAGATGGACAGCGCAATCAGCCCCAGCATTTT.

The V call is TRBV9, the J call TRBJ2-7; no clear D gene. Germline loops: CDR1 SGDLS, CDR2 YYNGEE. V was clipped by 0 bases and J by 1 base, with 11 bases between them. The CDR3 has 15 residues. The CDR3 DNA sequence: TGTGCCAGCAGCGTAGAGCCGGGTTTTTCCTACGAGCAGTACTTC. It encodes CASSVEPGFSYEQYF.

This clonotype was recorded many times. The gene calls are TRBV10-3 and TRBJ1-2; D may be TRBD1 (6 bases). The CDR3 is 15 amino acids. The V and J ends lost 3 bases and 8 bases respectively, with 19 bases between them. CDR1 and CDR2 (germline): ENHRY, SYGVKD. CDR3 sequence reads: CAISDLGQGRDGYTF. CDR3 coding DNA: TGTGCCATCAGTGATTTGGGTCAGGGGAGAGACGGCTACACCTTC.

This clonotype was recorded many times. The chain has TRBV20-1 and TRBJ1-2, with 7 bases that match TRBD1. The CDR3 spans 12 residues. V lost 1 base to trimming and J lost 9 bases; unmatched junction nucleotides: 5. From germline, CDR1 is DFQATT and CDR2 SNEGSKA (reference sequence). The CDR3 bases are TGCAGTGCTAGAGTAGGGGGCGACAGCTACACCTTC. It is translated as CSARVGGDSYTF.

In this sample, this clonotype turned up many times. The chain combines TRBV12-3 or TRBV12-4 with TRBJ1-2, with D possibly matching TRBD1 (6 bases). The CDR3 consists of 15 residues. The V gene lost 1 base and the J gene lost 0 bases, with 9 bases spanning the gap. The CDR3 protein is CASSLGDIANYGYTF. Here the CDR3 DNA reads TGTGCCAGCAGTTTAGGGGACATAGCTAACTATGGCTACACCTTC.

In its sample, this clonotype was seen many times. This CDR3 is CASRIQGLAENTGELFF. CDR3 sequence (DNA): TGTGCCAGTAGGATACAGGGACTAGCGGAAAACACCGGGGAGCTGTTTTTT. The chain links TRBV19 to TRBJ2-2; 11 bases match TRBD2. The CDR3 contains 17 residues. The V and J ends lost 6 bases and 2 bases, in that order; junction bases with no gene match: 8. CDR1 LNHDA and CDR2 SQIVND come from the germline V gene (reference sequence).

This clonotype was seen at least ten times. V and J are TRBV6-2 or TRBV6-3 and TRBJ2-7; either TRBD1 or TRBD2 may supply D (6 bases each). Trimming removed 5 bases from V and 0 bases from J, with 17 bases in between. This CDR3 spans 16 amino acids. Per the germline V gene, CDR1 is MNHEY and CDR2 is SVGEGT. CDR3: CASSGRGLPFSYEQYF. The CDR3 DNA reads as TGTGCCAGCAGTGGACGGGGGCTCCCTTTCTCCTACGAGCAGTACTTC.

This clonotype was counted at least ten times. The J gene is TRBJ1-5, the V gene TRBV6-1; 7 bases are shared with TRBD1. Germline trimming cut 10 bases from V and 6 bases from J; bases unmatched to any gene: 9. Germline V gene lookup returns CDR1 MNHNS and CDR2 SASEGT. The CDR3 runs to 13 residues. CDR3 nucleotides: TGTGCCACCTCCGACCCAGGGGGTCAGCCCCAGCATTTT. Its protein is CATSDPGGQPQHF.

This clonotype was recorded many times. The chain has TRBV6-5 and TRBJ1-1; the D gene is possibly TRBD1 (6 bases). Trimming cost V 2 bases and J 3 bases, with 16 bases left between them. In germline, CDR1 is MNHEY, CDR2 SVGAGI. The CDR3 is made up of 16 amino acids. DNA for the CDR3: TGTGCCAGCAGTTACCTGGGCGGGGGCCAGGACACTGAAGCTTTCTTT. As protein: CASSYLGGGQDTEAFF.

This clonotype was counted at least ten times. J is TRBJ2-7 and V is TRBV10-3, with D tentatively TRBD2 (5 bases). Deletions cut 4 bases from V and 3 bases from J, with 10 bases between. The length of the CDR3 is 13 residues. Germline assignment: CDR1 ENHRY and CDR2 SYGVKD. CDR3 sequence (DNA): TGTGCCATCAGTGCATCCGGGAACTACGAGCAGTACTTC. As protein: CAISASGNYEQYF.

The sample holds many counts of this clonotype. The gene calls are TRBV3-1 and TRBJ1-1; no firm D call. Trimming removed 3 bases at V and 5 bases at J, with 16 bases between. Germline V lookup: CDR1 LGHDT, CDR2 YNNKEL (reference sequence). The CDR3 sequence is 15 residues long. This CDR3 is CASSQSKQPGTEAFF. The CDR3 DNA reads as TGTGCCAGCAGCCAGTCCAAACAGCCTGGGACTGAAGCTTTCTTT.

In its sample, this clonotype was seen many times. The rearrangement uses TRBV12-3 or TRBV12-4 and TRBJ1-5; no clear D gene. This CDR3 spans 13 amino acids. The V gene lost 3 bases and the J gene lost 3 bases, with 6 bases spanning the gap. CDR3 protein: CASSFETNQPQHF. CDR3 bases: TGTGCCAGCAGTTTCGAGACCAATCAGCCCCAGCATTTT.

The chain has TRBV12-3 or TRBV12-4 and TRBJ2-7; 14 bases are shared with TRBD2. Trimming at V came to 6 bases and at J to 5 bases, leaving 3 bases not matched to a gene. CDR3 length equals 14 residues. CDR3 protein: CASRRLAGGDEQYF. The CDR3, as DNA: TGTGCCAGCAGAAGACTAGCGGGAGGGGACGAGCAGTACTTC.

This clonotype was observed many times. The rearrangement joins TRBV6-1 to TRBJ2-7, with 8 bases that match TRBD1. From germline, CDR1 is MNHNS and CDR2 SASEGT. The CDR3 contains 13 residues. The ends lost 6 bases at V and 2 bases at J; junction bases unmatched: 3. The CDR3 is CASRGQEPYEQYF. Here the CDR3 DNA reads TGTGCCAGCAGGGGACAGGAGCCCTACGAGCAGTACTTC.

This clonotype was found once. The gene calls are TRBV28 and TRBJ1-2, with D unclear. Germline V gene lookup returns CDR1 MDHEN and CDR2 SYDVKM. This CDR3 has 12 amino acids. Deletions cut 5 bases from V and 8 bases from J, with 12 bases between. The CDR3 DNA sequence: TGTGCCAGCAGTCTAGTCGGGAAGGGCTACACCTTC. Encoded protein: CASSLVGKGYTF.